These 14 T cell receptor beta chains share one sample of origin, sequenced in a study of blood T cell repertoires in COVID-19. Clones were read by immunoSEQ multiplex PCR, and TCRdb kept only the in-frame ones, dropping some. This sample has around 39,000 clones, with 80% to 90% found just once. Sequencing was carried out using peripheral blood. Every receptor here comes from a middle-aged man with active COVID-19.

V is TRBV6-5 and J is TRBJ2-1, with D possibly matching TRBD2 (6 bases). Germline V CDR1 and CDR2: MNHEY, SVGAGI. This CDR3 is 14 amino acids long. Trimming took 7 bases from V and 2 from J, leaving 12 bases between them. The CDR3, as DNA: TGTGCCAGCATGGAGGCGGGAACCTACAATGAGCAGTTCTTC. It codes for CASMEAGTYNEQFF.

This clone appeared a few times. The V gene is TRBV19, the J gene TRBJ2-7; D may be TRBD1 (6 bases). CDR3 length: 14 residues. Between the trimmed V and J ends, which lost 5 bases and 6 bases, there was a span of 17 bases. The germline V gene encodes CDR1 LNHDA and CDR2 SQIVND (reference sequence). Here the CDR3 DNA reads TGTGCCAGTAGTCCCCACAGGGATTACGGCGAGCAGTACTTC. Residues: CASSPHRDYGEQYF.

This clone was observed a single time. The gene calls are TRBV30 and TRBJ2-1, with 10 bases fitting TRBD2. J lost 5 bases, V lost 7 bases, and 5 bases had no gene match. Per the germline V gene, CDR1 is GTSNPN and CDR2 is SVGIG (reference sequence). The CDR3 is 13 residues long. The CDR3 DNA is TGTGCCTCCGAGCGGGAGGGAAACAATGAGCAGTTCTTC. It translates to CASEREGNNEQFF.

This chain joins TRBV7-8 and TRBJ1-6; a weak D match, TRBD1 (5 bases). The V end was cut by 2 bases, the J end by 9 bases, with 11 bases between. This CDR3 has 14 amino acids. Germline V CDR1 and CDR2: SGHVS, FQNEAQ. The CDR3 spells CASSLIGVFSPLHF. In DNA form, the CDR3 reads TGTGCCAGCAGCTTAATAGGGGTGTTTTCACCCCTCCACTTT.

This sequence joins TRBV5-4 and TRBJ2-7, with TRBD2 matching over 8 bases. The CDR3 loop spans 14 amino acids. V lost 4 bases to trimming and J lost 4 bases; unmatched junction nucleotides: 7. Germline CDR1 is SGHNT and CDR2 is YYREEE (reference sequence). This CDR3 reads CASSPGSGGYEQYF. In DNA form, the CDR3 reads TGTGCCAGCAGCCCCGGGAGCGGGGGATACGAGCAGTACTTC.

The genes are TRBV11-2 and TRBJ2-2, with 9 bases lining up with TRBD1. The V gene's germline CDR1 is SGHAT and CDR2 FQNNGV. This CDR3 comprises 15 residues. Trimming removed 5 bases from V and 6 bases from J; junction bases left unmatched: 7. In DNA form, the CDR3 reads TGTGCCAGCAGCGCCCCACAGGGGGCGGCCGGGGAGCTGTTTTTT. Its protein is CASSAPQGAAGELFF.

The CDR3 DNA follows: TGCAGTGCTAGTAATCCCCTAGTTCCCAATTCACCCCTCCACTTT. Residues: CSASNPLVPNSPLHF. The V gene is TRBV20-1, the J gene TRBJ1-6; D is unclear. The CDR3 totals 15 residues. V gave up 3 bases and J gave up 7 bases, with 16 bases separating them. From germline, CDR1 is DFQATT and CDR2 SNEGSKA (reference sequence).

This sequence joins TRBV6-5 and TRBJ2-5; D is possibly TRBD1 (6 bases). Looked up from germline, CDR1 is MNHEY and CDR2 is SVGAGI. Between the trimmed V and J ends, which lost 5 bases and 5 bases, there was a span of 12 bases. The CDR3 extends over 13 amino acids. CDR3 amino acids: CASSPQRGETQYF. DNA for the CDR3: TGTGCCAGCAGTCCCCAGAGGGGGGAGACCCAGTACTTC.

The chain links TRBV11-2 to TRBJ2-1; D not resolved. The CDR3 is 14 residues long. Germline-derived CDR1 and CDR2 are SGHAT and FQNNGV. V was cut by 2 bases and J by 2 bases, with 7 bases left in between. DNA of the CDR3: TGTGCCAGCAGCTTACTGTTCCCCTACAATGAGCAGTTCTTC. Protein sequence: CASSLLFPYNEQFF. The full variable domain, with the rest looked up from reference TRBV11-2 and TRBJ2-1, is EAGVAQSPRYKIIEKRQSVAFWCNPISGHATLYWYQQILGQGPKLLIQFQNNGVVDDSQLPKDRFSAERLKGVDSTLKIQPAKLEDSAVYLCASSLLFPYNEQFFGPGTRLTVL.

The chain is built from TRBV2 and TRBJ1-6; 9 bases fit TRBD1. Germline V CDR1 and CDR2: SNHLY, FYNNEI. There are 14 residues in the CDR3. V lost 6 bases, J lost 6 bases, and 3 bases stayed unmatched. The CDR3 sequence: CASRATGGNSPLHF. The CDR3 DNA sequence: TGTGCCAGCAGGGCGACAGGGGGTAATTCACCCCTCCACTTT.

The V and J genes are TRBV24-1 and TRBJ1-2; D gene ambiguous. Per germline, CDR1 KGHDR and CDR2 SFDVKD. V gave up 9 bases and J gave up 6 bases, with 13 bases separating them. The CDR3 runs to 12 residues. The CDR3 loop reads CATGGGEDGYTF. The CDR3 DNA sequence: TGTGCCACCGGAGGCGGGGAGGATGGCTACACCTTC.

The CDR3 sequence: CANSPSGGSYEQYF. CDR3 nucleotides: TGTGCCAACTCTCCGAGCGGGGGCTCCTACGAGCAGTACTTC. V and J are TRBV10-3 and TRBJ2-7; 8 bases match TRBD2. The CDR3 runs 14 residues. The J segment lost 0 bases and the V segment lost 10 bases, leaving 8 bases of the junction unmatched. Germline CDR1 reads ENHRY; CDR2 reads SYGVKD.

J is TRBJ2-7 and V is TRBV28; possible D gene TRBD2, 5 bases. Between the trimmed V and J ends, which lost 6 bases and 3 bases, there was a span of 12 bases. Germline V lookup: CDR1 MDHEN, CDR2 SYDVKM. The CDR3 has 13 residues. CDR3 region: CASSLGIGYEQYF. The CDR3 nucleotides read TGTGCCAGCAGCCTCGGGATTGGCTACGAGCAGTACTTC.

This chain uses TRBV24-1 with TRBJ2-3, with TRBD2 matching over 13 bases. The ends lost 5 bases at V and 5 bases at J; junction bases unmatched: 9. CDR3 length equals 17 residues. Germline CDR1 reads KGHDR; CDR2 reads SFDVKD. The CDR3 nucleotides read TGTGCCACCAGTGGTAGGACTAGCGGGAGTGTGGAAGATACGCAGTATTTT. Translating gives CATSGRTSGSVEDTQYF.